The 22 T cell receptor beta chains below all came from one sample that was sequenced in a study of blood T cell repertoires in COVID-19. Profiled with immunoSEQ multiplex PCR; TCRdb holds only in-frame clones, not every one. The sample holds tens of thousands of clones, around 92% seen once. The source material was peripheral blood. The source is a human donor in a cohort sampled during active COVID-19.

The genes are TRBV4-2 and TRBJ2-7; TRBD2 is a possible D gene (6 bases). The CDR3 has 17 residues. Germline V lookup: CDR1 LGHNA, CDR2 YNFKEQ. Trimming shortened V by 1 base and J by 3 bases, and 19 bases separated the two germline ends. The CDR3, as DNA: TGTGCCAGCAGCCAAGTTCCTGCCCGGGAGAAGGTCTACGAGCAGTACTTC. Amino acids: CASSQVPAREKVYEQYF.

The genes are TRBV27 and TRBJ2-1; D is perhaps TRBD2 (5 bases). The CDR3 covers 15 residues. The V and J ends lost 5 bases and 6 bases respectively, with 17 bases between them. CDR1 and CDR2 from the germline V gene are MNHEY and SMNVEV (reference sequence). CDR3 residues: CASSPSGGGGNEQFF. The CDR3 nucleotides read TGTGCCAGCAGTCCTTCAGGTGGAGGAGGCAATGAGCAGTTCTTC.

The chain employs TRBV19 and TRBJ1-3; 7 bases agree with TRBD1. Looked up from germline, CDR1 is LNHDA and CDR2 is SQIVND (reference sequence). The CDR3 is 18 amino acids. V lost 7 bases to trimming and J lost 0 bases; unmatched junction nucleotides: 15. CDR3 nucleotide sequence: TGTGCCAGTACTATTTTCGGGACAGCTCAATACTCTGGAAACACCATATATTTT. Protein: CASTIFGTAQYSGNTIYF.

The gene calls are TRBV27 and TRBJ2-7; 8 bases match TRBD2. V shed 3 bases, J shed 3 bases, and the junction held 1 base outside the gene matches. This CDR3 comprises 13 residues. The germline V gene encodes CDR1 MNHEY and CDR2 SMNVEV (reference sequence). This chain's CDR3 is CASSLSGGYEQYF. The DNA for the CDR3 is TGTGCCAGCAGTTTGAGCGGGGGCTACGAGCAGTACTTC.

The gene calls are TRBV18 and TRBJ2-4; a possible D gene is TRBD2 (6 bases). Germline V gene lookup returns CDR1 KGHSH and CDR2 LQKENI. V was shortened by 0 bases and J by 6 bases, with 6 bases between the two germline ends. The CDR3 spans 13 residues. As DNA, the CDR3 is TGTGCCAGCTCACCACCGGGGGGAAACATTCAGTACTTC. It yields the protein CASSPPGGNIQYF.

The chain joins TRBV12-5 to TRBJ1-2, with D hard to call. CDR3 length: 12 residues. Between the trimmed V and J ends, which lost 1 base and 4 bases, there was a span of 4 bases. Germline CDR1 LGHNT, CDR2 FRNRAP. The CDR3 coding sequence is TGTGCTAGTGGTTTGGGGCCCTATGGCTACACCTTC. It specifies CASGLGPYGYTF.

This rearrangement joins TRBV3-1 (or the pseudogene TRBV3-2) to TRBJ1-3; D gene ambiguous. CDR1 and CDR2 from the germline V gene are LGHDT and YNNKEL (reference sequence). Trimming pared 0 bases from V and 0 bases from J, leaving 9 bases between. There are 16 residues in the CDR3. CDR3 amino acids: CASSQDLANSGNTIYF. The CDR3 DNA sequence: TGTGCCAGCAGCCAAGATTTAGCGAACTCTGGAAACACCATATATTTT.

This rearrangement joins TRBV3-1 (or the pseudogene TRBV3-2) to TRBJ1-1; no firm D call. The CDR3 runs to 13 residues. V was shortened by 0 bases and J by 7 bases, with 9 bases between the two germline ends. In germline, CDR1 is LGHDT, CDR2 YNNKEL (reference sequence). Here the CDR3 DNA reads TGTGCCAGCAGCCAAGATGGAGGTAGTGAAGCTTTCTTT. Translation: CASSQDGGSEAFF.

The count of this clone is one. DNA for the CDR3: TGTGCCAGCTCACCTAACAGGGGGCGTGAAAAACTGTTTTTT. This sequence encodes CASSPNRGREKLFF. The chain has TRBV18 and TRBJ1-4; TRBD1 matches 9 bases. The CDR3 runs to 14 residues. The germline CDR1 and CDR2 sequences are KGHSH and LQKENI. V shed 3 bases and J 7 bases; nucleotides not matched to a gene: 3.

The chain employs TRBV3-1 (or the pseudogene TRBV3-2) and TRBJ2-1, with TRBD2 as a possible D gene (7 bases). V shed 6 bases and J shed 9 bases, with 18 bases lying between them. Germline loops: CDR1 LGHDT, CDR2 YNNKEL (reference sequence). The CDR3 totals 14 residues. The CDR3 bases are TGTGCCAGCAGTACCCAAGGGGGGGCCTTTGAGCAGTTCTTC. Amino acid sequence: CASSTQGGAFEQFF.

The chain uses TRBV6-5 and TRBJ2-5, with a tentative D call TRBD2 (6 bases). Germline V gene data show CDR1 as MNHEY and CDR2 as SVGAGI. Trimming stripped 2 bases from V and 9 bases from J, with 19 bases between. This CDR3 is 15 amino acids long. The CDR3 DNA sequence: TGTGCCAGCAGTTACACGCTGAGCGACTGGGGGGCCCAGTACTTC. Protein sequence: CASSYTLSDWGAQYF.

This clone turned up a few times. The chain has TRBV11-2 and TRBJ1-1; D is unresolved. Deletions cut 5 bases from V and 0 bases from J, with 7 bases between. The germline gives CDR1 SGHAT, CDR2 FQNNGV. The CDR3 is 13 amino acids. The CDR3 sequence: CASSANMNTEAFF. The CDR3 region has the DNA TGTGCCAGCAGCGCTAATATGAACACTGAAGCTTTCTTT.

The chain uses TRBV3-1 (or the pseudogene TRBV3-2) and TRBJ2-1, with D maybe TRBD1 (6 bases). Looked up from germline, CDR1 is LGHDT and CDR2 is YNNKEL (reference sequence). The CDR3 runs 16 residues. The V and J ends lost 1 base and 0 bases respectively, with 10 bases between them. The CDR3 is CASSQGTESSYNEQFF. The CDR3 DNA reads as TGTGCCAGCAGCCAAGGGACAGAGAGCTCCTACAATGAGCAGTTCTTC.

For the CDR3, the DNA is TGTGCCAGCAGCCCCACGGTCGGAAGGGGAAGTAACTATGGCTACACCTTC. It translates to CASSPTVGRGSNYGYTF. The chain couples TRBV7-2 to TRBJ1-2; weak D call: TRBD1 (5 bases). The CDR3 is 17 residues long. The V end was cut by 5 bases, the J end by 1 base, with 20 bases between. Germline CDR1 and CDR2: SGHTA and FQGNSA.

The chain carries TRBV11-2 and TRBJ2-3, with 9 positions matching TRBD1. Germline V gene data show CDR1 as SGHAT and CDR2 as FQNNGV. CDR3 length equals 15 residues. Trimming took 5 bases from V and 6 from J; bases not matched to a gene: 9. The CDR3 protein is CASSVSRDRADTQYF. CDR3 DNA: TGTGCCAGCAGCGTGTCCCGGGACAGGGCGGATACGCAGTATTTT.

The chain is built from TRBV7-9 and TRBJ2-5; D unclear. V lost 5 bases and J lost 5, with 21 bases in between. CDR1 and CDR2 from the germline V gene are SEHNR and FQNEAQ (reference sequence). CDR3 size: 16 residues. The DNA for the CDR3 is TGTGCCAGCAGCCCCCGACTGGCAGAATTTTGGGAGACCCAGTACTTC. Encoded protein: CASSPRLAEFWETQYF.

V is TRBV6-2 or TRBV6-3 and J is TRBJ2-6; 10 nucleotides align to TRBD2. The length of the CDR3 is 19 residues. Germline V lookup: CDR1 MNHEY, CDR2 SVGEGT. J lost 5 bases, V lost 2 bases, and 12 bases had no gene match. CDR3 sequence: CASSYKVAGGLVWANVLTF. In DNA, the CDR3 is TGTGCCAGCAGTTACAAGGTAGCGGGAGGCTTGGTCTGGGCCAACGTCCTGACTTTC.

CDR3 bases: TGTGCCAGCAGTCGGGGTAGGGGCTACACCTTC. Translating gives CASSRGRGYTF. The rearrangement links TRBV6-5 to TRBJ1-2; D unresolved. The V gene lost 5 bases and the J gene lost 8 bases, with 9 bases spanning the gap. Germline loops: CDR1 MNHEY, CDR2 SVGAGI. The CDR3 is 11 amino acids.

The rearrangement links TRBV7-8 to TRBJ1-3; the match to TRBD1 covers 7 bases. Trimming cost V 1 base and J 0 bases; bases outside gene matches: 6. Germline assignment: CDR1 SGHVS and CDR2 FQNEAQ. This CDR3 region has 17 residues. The CDR3 spells CASSLGTGPDSGNTIYF. CDR3 DNA: TGTGCCAGCAGCTTAGGGACAGGTCCGGACTCTGGAAACACCATATATTTT.

The rearrangement joins TRBV5-1 to TRBJ2-2, with 8 bases that match TRBD1. V shed 4 bases, J shed 6 bases, and the junction held 5 bases outside the gene matches. The CDR3 runs to 14 residues. The germline V gene has CDR1 SGHRS and CDR2 YFSETQ. In nucleotides, the CDR3 is TGCGCCAGCAGCCTTAGACAGGGGCCCGGGGAGCTGTTTTTT. Amino acids: CASSLRQGPGELFF.

The chain's CDR3 is CASSFNYEQYF. CDR3 bases: TGTGCCAGCAGCTTCAATTACGAGCAGTACTTC. The V gene is TRBV5-6, the J gene TRBJ2-7, with D uncertain. The V and J ends lost 2 bases and 4 bases respectively, with 4 bases between them. The length of the CDR3 is 11 residues. The germline V gene has CDR1 SGHDT and CDR2 YYEEEE.

This chain connects TRBV6-5 to TRBJ2-6; D call uncertain. CDR1 and CDR2 (germline): MNHEY, SVGAGI. This CDR3 is 13 amino acids long. The V and J ends lost 5 bases and 2 bases respectively, with 4 bases between them. The CDR3 DNA reads TGTGCCAGCAGTATAGCTGGGGCCAACGTCCTGACTTTC. Translation: CASSIAGANVLTF.